This T cell receptor (beta chain) was identified in a study of blood T cell repertoires in COVID-19. About the study: Samples representing acute and convalescent COVID-19 were sourced from the United States, Italy and Spain. Sources were T cells, B-cell-depleted T cells, or PBMCs; the material itself was cDNA or gDNA.

The authors' processing: For nucleated cells, counts were estimated from reference gene primer amplification. Method: immunoSEQ multiplex PCR; TCRdb's copy keeps in-frame clones and lacks some. Clone size and the V and J calls come from that table; the DNA yielded D and trimming. The sample includes fewer than 300,000 clones, approximately 90% of them seen just once. One Seattle source followed patients from active infection through their disease course. This clone is a singleton in its sample. Per germline, CDR1 SGHTA and CDR2 FQGNSA. CDR3 length: 16 residues. The J segment lost 5 bases and the V segment lost 3 bases, leaving 11 bases of the junction unmatched.

Sequenced sample: peripheral blood. The V call is TRBV7-2, the J call TRBJ1-1, with 8 bases lining up with TRBD1. This receptor was taken from a man between 50 and 59 years old with COVID-19, enrolled during active disease. The CDR3 DNA follows: TGTGCCAGCAGCTTGCCGAGTTGGACAGGGCGGACTGAAGCTTTCTTT. Residues: CASSLPSWTGRTEAFF. Full variable domain (missing parts from reference TRBV7-2 and TRBJ1-1): GAGVSQSPSNKVTEKGKDVELRCDPISGHTALYWYRQSLGQGLEFLIYFQGNSAPDKSGLPSDRFSAERTGGSVSTLTIQRTQQEDSAVYLCASSLPSWTGRTEAFFGQGTRLTVV.